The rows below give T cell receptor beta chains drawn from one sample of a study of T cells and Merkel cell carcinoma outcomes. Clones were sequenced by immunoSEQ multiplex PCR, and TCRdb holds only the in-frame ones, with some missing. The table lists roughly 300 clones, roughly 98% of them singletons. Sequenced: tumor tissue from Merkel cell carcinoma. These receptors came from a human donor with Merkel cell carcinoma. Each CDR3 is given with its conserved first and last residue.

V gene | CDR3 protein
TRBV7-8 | CASSQQGGNNEQFF
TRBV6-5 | CASRFLRGNEQFF
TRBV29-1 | CSAGAGFWGRREMGETQYF
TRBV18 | CASSPMIPGLATDTQYF
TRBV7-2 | CASSAGARNQPQHF
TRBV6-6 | CASSLDRIQETQYF
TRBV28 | CASRLNPDRGFAMGYGYTF
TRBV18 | CASSPQGGSNTEAFF
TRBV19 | CASAGQGFNSPLHF
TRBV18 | CASSMFVDIYNRANVLTF
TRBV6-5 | CASTPGRNTEAFF
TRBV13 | CASSARTVSYEQYF
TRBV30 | CALEHRGNTQYF
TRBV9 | CASSVPGELFF
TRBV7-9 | CASSLAGLSGRRSYNEQFF
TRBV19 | CASSRERSGANVLTF
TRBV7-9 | CASSLDQETQYF
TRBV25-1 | CASSESGLGELFF
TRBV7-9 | CASSFPAGAGELFF
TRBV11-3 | CASSKGFESNIQYF
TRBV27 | CASSLSPSSYEQYF
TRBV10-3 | CATRVGSYEQYF
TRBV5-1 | CASSPGADSNQPQHF
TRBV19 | CASSLWSADTQYF
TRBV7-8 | CASSLQGPTYNEQFF
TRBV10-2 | CASSEGFPETQYF
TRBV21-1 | CASSKDVKGYYGYTF
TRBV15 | CATSRDYAVAANSYNEQFF
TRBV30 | CAWSPETMNQPQHF
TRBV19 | CASSIRLSSSYNEQFF
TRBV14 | CASSQSSRTEAFF
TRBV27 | CASSWDTSSYNEQFF
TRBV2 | CASRNRGMGNEQFF
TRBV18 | CASSPQSANYGYTF